This section outlines one T cell receptor (beta chain) sequence together with its context. Antigen specificity is unknown. Repertoires were generated with immunoSEQ multiplex PCR, while TCRdb's copy carries only in-frame clones and drops some. This sample carries more than 45,000 clones, roughly nine tenths of them seen once, and the ten largest clones take around 15%. Among the 120 or so subjects of the validation cohort, separate from the approximately 660-subject first cohort, were the donors. Germline lookup yields CDR1 SEHNR and CDR2 FQNEAQ (reference sequence). The CDR3 runs to 15 residues. The V gene lost 4 bases and the J gene lost 6 bases, with 17 bases spanning the gap. The sample is drawn from a study of cytomegalovirus exposure and HLA in healthy donors. As for the study in general: It was reported in a later analysis that the 100 to 150 validation repertoires used the same platform as the 500 to 700 first-cohort repertoires. General observations from the study: There were some 150 TCR beta chains listed as cytomegalovirus-associated.

Source material: PBMCs. The chain couples TRBV7-9 to TRBJ2-3, with D possibly being TRBD1 (6 bases). This clonotype originated in a woman under 30 in good health and CMV-seronegative. The CDR3 protein is CASSYLDSDADTQYF. CDR3 DNA: TGTGCCAGCAGCTACCTGGACAGCGACGCTGATACGCAGTATTTT.